Below, one TCR beta chain is given with its context. Its cognate antigen is unknown. The record originates from a study of post-analysis software for immune sequencing data. Study-wide background: The courses of disease that were included comprised relapsing-remitting, secondary progressive and progressive-relapsing multiple sclerosis.

Researchers reported that TCR beta cDNA libraries carried unique molecular identifiers. TCRdb analysed the PCR reads with MiXCR anew, one entry per CDR3 protein. The sample contains approximately 730,000 distinct CDR3 sequences, about 43% of which appear only once. Study conclusions and caveats: The F measure placed samples prepared in the same batch into strongly shared clusters. Comparison of patients with controls showed about 5 TRBV segments more frequent in patients, TRBV5-6, TRBV5-1 and TRBV20-1 among them. A significant reduction in normalized Chao1 diversity was observed in multiple sclerosis patients versus controls.

Germline V CDR1 and CDR2: MNHEY, SVGAGI. Trimming took 0 bases from V and 9 from J; bases not matched to a gene: 15. The CDR3 totals 18 residues. V and J are TRBV6-5 and TRBJ2-1, with TRBD2 identical over 9 bases. Source material: blood. The receptor comes from a girl between 10 and 17 years old with multiple sclerosis. CDR3 sequence: CASSYSSINSGRIVEQFF. The CDR3 DNA sequence: TGTGCCAGCAGTTACTCGTCTATCAATAGCGGGAGAATCGTTGAGCAGTTCTTC.